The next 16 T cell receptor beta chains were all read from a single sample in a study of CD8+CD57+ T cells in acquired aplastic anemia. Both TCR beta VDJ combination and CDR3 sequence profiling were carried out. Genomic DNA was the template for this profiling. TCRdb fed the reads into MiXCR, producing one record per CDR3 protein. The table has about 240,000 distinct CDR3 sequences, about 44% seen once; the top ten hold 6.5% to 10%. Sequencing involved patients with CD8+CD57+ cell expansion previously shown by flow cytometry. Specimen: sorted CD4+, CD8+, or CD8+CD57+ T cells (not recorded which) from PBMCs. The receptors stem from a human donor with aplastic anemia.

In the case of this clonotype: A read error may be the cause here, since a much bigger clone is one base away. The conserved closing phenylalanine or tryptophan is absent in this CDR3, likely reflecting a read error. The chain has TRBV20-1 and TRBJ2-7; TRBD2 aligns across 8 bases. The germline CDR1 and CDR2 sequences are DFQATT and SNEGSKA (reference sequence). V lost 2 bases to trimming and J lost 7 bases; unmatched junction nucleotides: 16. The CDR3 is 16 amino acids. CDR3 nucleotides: TGCAGTGCTAGAACTTATACTAGCGGCGACCGGGAGGAGCAGTACTCC. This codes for CSARTYTSGDREEQYS.

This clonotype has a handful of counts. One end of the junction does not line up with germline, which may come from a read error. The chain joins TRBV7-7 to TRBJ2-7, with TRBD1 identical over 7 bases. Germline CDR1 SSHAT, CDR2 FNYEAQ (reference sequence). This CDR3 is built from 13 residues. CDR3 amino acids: CASSIDRDYEQYF. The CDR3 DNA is TGTGCTAGCAGCATCGACAGGGACTACGAGCAGTACTTC.

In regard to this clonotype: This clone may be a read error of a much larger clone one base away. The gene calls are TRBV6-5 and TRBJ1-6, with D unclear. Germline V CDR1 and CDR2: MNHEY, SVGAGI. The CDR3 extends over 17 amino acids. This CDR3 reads CASTHGPTPSYDSPLHF. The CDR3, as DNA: TGTGCCAGCACCCACGGACCCACGCCCTCCTATGATTCACCCCTCCACTTT.

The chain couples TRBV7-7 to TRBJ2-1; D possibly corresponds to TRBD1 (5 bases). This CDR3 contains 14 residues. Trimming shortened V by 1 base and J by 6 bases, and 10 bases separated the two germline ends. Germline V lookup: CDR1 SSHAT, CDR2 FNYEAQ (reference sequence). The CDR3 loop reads CASSLEQASNEQFF. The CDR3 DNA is TGTGCCAGCAGCTTAGAACAGGCTAGCAATGAGCAGTTCTTC.

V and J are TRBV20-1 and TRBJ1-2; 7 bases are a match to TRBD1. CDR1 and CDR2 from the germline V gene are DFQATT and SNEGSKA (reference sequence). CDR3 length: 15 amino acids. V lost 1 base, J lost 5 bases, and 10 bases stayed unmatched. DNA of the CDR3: TGCAGTGCTAGAGTGAACTTCGGGACAGCGTATGGCTACACCTTC. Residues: CSARVNFGTAYGYTF.

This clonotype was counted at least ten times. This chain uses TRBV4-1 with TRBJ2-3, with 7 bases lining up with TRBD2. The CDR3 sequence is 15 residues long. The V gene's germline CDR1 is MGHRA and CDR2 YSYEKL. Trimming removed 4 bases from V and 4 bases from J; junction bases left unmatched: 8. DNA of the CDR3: TGCGCCAGCAGCCCTAATAGCGGGTGGCCAGATACGCAGTATTTT. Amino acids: CASSPNSGWPDTQYF.

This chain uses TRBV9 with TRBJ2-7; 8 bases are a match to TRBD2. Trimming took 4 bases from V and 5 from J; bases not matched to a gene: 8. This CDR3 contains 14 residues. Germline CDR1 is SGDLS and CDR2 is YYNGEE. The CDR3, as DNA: TGTGCCAGCAGCCCCGGGAGGGGGTACCACGAGCAGTACTTC. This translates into CASSPGRGYHEQYF.

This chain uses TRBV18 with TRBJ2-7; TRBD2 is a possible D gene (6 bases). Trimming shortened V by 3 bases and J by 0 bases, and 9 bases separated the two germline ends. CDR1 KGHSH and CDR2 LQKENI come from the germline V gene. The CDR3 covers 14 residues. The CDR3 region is CASSPPGVSYEQYF. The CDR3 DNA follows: TGTGCCAGCTCACCTCCGGGGGTCTCCTACGAGCAGTACTTC.

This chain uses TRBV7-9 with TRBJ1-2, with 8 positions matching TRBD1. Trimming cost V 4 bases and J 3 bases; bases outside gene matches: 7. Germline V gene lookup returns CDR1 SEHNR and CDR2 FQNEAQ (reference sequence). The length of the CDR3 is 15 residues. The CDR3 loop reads CASSSTDRDHYGYTF. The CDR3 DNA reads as TGTGCCAGCAGCTCGACGGACAGGGATCACTATGGCTACACCTTC. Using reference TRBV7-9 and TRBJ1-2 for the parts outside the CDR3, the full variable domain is DTGVSQNPRHKITKRGQNVTFRCDPISEHNRLYWYRQTLGQGPEFLTYFQNEAQLEKSRLLSDRFSAERPKGSFSTLEIQRTEQGDSAMYLCASSSTDRDHYGYTFGSGTRLTVV.

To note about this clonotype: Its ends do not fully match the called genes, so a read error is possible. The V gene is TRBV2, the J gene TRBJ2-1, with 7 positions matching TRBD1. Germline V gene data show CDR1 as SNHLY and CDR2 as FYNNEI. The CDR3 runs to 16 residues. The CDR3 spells CATSDPPGTVYNEQFF. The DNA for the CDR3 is TGTGCCACCAGTGATCCGCCCGGGACAGTTTACAATGAGCAGTTCTTC.

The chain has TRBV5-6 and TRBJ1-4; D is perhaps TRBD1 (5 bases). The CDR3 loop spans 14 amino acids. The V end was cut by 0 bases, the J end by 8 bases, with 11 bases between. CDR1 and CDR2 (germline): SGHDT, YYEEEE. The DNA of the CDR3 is TGTGCCAGCAGCTTGGACCAGGGAGTCGAAAAACTGTTTTTT. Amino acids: CASSLDQGVEKLFF. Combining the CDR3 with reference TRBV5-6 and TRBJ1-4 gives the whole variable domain DAGVTQSPTHLIKTRGQQVTLRCSPKSGHDTVSWYQQALGQGPQFIFQYYEEEERQRGNFPDRFSGHQFPNYSSELNVNALLLGDSALYLCASSLDQGVEKLFFGSGTQLSVL.

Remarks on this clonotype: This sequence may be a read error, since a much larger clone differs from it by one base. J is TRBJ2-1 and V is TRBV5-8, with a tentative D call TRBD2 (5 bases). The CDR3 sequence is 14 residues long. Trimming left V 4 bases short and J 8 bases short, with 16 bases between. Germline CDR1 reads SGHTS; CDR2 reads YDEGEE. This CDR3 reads CASSPPGRGHEQFF. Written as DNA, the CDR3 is TGTGCCAGCAGCCCTCCTGGTCGAGGGCATGAGCAGTTCTTC.

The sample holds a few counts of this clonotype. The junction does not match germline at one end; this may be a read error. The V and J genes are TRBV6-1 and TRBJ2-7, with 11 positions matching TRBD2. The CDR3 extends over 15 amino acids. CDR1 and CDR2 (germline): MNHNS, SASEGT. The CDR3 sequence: CAGSATSGSPYEQYF. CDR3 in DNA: TGTGCCGGCAGTGCAACTAGCGGGAGCCCCTACGAGCAGTACTTC.

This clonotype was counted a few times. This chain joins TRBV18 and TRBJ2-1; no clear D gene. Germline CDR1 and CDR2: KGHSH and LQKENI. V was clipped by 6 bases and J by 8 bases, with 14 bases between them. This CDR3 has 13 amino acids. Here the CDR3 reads CASSQADRDEQFF. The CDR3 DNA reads TGTGCCAGCTCTCAGGCCGATAGGGATGAGCAGTTCTTC.

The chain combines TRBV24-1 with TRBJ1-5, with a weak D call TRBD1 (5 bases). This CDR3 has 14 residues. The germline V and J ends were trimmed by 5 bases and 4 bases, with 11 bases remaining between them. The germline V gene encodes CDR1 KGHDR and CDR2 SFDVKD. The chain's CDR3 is CATSAQGGNQPQHF. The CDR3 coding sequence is TGTGCCACCAGTGCCCAGGGCGGTAATCAGCCCCAGCATTTT.

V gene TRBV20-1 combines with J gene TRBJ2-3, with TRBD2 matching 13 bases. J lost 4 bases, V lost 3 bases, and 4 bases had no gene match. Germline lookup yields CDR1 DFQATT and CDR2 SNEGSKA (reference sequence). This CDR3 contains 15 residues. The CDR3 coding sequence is TGCAGTGCTAGTGTAACTAGCGGGGGGGCAGATACGCAGTATTTT. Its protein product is CSASVTSGGADTQYF.